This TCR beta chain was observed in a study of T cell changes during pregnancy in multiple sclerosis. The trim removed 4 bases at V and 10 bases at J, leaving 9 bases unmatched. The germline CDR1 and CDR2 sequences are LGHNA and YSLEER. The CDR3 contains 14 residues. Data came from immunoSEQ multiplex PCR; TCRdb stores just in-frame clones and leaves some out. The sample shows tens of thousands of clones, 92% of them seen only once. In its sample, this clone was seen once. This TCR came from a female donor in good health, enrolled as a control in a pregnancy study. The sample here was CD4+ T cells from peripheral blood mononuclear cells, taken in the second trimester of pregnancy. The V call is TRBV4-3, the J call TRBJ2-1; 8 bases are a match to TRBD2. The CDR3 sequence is CASSPQGLDGEQFF. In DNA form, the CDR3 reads TGCGCCAGCAGCCCCCAGGGACTAGATGGGGAGCAGTTCTTC.